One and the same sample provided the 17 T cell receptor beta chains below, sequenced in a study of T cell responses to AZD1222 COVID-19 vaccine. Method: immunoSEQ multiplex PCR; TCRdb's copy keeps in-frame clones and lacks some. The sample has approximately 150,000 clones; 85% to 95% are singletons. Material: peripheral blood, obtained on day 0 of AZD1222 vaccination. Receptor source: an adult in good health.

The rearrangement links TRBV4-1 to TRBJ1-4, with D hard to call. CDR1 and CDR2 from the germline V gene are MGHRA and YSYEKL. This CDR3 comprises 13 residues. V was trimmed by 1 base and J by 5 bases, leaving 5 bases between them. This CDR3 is CASSQVRNEKLFF. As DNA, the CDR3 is TGCGCCAGCAGCCAAGTTCGAAATGAAAAACTGTTTTTT.

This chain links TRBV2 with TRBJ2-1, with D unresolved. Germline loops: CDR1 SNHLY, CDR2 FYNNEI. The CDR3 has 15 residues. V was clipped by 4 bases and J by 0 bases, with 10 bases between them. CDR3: CASSVGYASYNEQFF. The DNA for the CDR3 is TGTGCCAGCAGTGTGGGCTATGCCTCCTACAATGAGCAGTTCTTC.

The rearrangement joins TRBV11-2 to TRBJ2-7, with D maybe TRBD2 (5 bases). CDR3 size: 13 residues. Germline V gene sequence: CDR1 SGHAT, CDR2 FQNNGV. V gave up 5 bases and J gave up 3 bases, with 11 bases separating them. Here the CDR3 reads CASSARRGYEQYF. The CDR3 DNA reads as TGTGCCAGCAGCGCCCGTCGGGGCTACGAGCAGTACTTC.

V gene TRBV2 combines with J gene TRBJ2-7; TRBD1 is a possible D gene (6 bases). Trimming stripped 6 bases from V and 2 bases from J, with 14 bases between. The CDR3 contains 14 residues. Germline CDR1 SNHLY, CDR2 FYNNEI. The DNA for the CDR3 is TGTGCCAGCAGCGCTGGTACAGGGACCTACGAGCAGTACTTC. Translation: CASSAGTGTYEQYF. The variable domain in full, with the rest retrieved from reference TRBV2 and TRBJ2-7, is EPEVTQTPSHQVTQMGQEVILRCVPISNHLYFYWYRQILGQKVEFLVSFYNNEISEKSEIFDDQFSVERPDGSNFTLKIRSTKLEDSAMYFCASSAGTGTYEQYFGPGTRLTVT.

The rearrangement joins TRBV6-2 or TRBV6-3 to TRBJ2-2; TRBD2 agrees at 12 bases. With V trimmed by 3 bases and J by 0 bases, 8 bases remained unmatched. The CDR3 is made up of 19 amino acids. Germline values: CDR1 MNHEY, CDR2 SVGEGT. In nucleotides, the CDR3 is TGTGCCAGCAGTTATACCCTAGCGGGAGGGGAGGCGAACACCGGGGAGCTGTTTTTT. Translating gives CASSYTLAGGEANTGELFF.

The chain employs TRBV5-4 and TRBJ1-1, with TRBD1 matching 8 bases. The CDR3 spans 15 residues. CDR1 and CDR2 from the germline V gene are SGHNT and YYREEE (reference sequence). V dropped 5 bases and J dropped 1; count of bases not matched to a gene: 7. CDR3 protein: CASRRDQGANTEAFF. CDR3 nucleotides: TGTGCCAGCAGAAGAGACCAGGGGGCGAACACTGAAGCTTTCTTT.

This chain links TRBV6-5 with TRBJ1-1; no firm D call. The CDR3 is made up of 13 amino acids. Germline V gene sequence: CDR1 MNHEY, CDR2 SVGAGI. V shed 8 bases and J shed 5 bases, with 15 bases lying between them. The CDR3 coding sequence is TGTGCCAGCTGGCAGGTTCGGGAGACTGAAGCTTTCTTT. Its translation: CASWQVRETEAFF.

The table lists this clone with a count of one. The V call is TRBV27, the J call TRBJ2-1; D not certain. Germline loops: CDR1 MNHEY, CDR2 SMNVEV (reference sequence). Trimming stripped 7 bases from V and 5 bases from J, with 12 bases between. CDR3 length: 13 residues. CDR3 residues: CASMSRANNEQFF. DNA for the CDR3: TGTGCCAGCATGTCCAGAGCTAACAATGAGCAGTTCTTC.

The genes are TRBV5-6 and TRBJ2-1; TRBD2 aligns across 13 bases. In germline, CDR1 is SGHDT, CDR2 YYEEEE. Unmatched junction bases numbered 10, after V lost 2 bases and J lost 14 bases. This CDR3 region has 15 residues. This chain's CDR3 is CASSLRTSGGVEEFF. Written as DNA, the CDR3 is TGTGCCAGCAGCTTAAGGACTAGCGGGGGCGTGGAGGAGTTCTTC.

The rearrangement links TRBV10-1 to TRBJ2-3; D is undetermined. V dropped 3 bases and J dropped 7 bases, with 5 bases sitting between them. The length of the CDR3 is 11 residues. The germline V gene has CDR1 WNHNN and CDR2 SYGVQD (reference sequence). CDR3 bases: TGCGCCAGCAGTGAATGGAATACGCAGTATTTT. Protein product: CASSEWNTQYF.

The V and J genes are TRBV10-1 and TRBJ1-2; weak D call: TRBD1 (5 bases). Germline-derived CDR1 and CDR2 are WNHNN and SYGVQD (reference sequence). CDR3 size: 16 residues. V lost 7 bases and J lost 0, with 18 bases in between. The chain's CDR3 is CASMQPLQEPNYGYTF. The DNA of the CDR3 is TGCGCCAGCATGCAGCCTCTACAGGAACCTAACTATGGCTACACCTTC.

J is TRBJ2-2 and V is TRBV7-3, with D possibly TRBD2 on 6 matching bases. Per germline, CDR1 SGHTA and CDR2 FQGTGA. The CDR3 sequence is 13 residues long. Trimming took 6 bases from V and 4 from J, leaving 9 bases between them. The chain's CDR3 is CASSRDFTGELFF. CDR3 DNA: TGTGCCAGCAGTCGGGACTTCACCGGGGAGCTGTTTTTT.

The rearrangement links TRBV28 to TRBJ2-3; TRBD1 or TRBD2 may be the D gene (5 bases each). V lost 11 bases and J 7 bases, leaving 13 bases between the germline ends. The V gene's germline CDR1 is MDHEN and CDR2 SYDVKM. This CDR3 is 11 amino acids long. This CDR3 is CAGGNSYTQYF. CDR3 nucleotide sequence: TGTGCCGGGGGAAATAGCTATACGCAGTATTTT.

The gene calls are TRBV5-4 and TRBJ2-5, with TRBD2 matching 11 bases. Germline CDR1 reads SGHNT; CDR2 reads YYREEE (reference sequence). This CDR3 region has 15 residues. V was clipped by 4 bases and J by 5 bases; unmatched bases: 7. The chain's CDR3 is CASSVRLAGRETQYF. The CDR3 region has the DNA TGTGCCAGCAGCGTGAGACTAGCGGGGAGGGAGACCCAGTACTTC.

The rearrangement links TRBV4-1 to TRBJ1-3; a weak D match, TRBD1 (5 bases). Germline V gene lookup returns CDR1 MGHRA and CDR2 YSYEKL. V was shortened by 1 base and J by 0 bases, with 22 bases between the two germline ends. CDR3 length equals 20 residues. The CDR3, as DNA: TGCGCCAGCAGCCAAGTGCAACAGGCTACGCTGGATAGCTCTGGAAACACCATATATTTT. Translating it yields CASSQVQQATLDSSGNTIYF.

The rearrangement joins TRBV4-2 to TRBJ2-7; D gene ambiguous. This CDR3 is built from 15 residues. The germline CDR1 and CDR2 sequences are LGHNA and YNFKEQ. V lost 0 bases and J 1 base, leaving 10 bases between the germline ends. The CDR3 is CASSQDRGSSYEQYF. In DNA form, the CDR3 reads TGTGCCAGCAGCCAAGATCGTGGCAGTTCCTACGAGCAGTACTTC.

The CDR3 here is CASSPAQSTLNGQISGYTF. CDR3 nucleotide sequence: TGTGCCAGCAGCCCAGCCCAATCAACCCTAAACGGACAGATCAGTGGCTACACCTTC. The chain carries TRBV7-9 and TRBJ1-2, with a possible D match to TRBD1 (6 bases). The germline gives CDR1 SEHNR, CDR2 FQNEAQ (reference sequence). This CDR3 region has 19 residues. Trimming removed 5 bases from V and 7 bases from J, with 32 bases in between.